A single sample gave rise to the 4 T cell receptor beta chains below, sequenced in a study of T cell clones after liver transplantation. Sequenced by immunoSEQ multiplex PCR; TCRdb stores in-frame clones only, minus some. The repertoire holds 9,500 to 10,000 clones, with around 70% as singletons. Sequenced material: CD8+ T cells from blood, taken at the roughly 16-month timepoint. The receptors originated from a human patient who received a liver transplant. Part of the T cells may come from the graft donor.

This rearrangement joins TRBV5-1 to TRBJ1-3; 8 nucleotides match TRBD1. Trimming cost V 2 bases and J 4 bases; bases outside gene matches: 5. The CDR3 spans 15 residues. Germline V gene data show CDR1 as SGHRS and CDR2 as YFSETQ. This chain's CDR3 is CASSLRRGPGNTIYF. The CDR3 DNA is TGCGCCAGCAGCTTACGCAGGGGGCCAGGAAACACCATATATTTT.

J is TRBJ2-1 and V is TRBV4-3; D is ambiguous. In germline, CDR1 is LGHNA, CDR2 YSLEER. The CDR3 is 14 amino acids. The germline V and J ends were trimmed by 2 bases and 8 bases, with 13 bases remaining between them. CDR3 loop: CASSQYSGDDEQFF. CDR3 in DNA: TGCGCCAGCAGCCAATATTCTGGAGACGATGAGCAGTTCTTC.

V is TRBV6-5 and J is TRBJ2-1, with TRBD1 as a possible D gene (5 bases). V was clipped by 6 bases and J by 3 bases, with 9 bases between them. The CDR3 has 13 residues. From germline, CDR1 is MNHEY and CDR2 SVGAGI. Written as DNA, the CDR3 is TGTGCCAGCAGCGGACAACTCTACAATGAGCAGTTCTTC. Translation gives CASSGQLYNEQFF.

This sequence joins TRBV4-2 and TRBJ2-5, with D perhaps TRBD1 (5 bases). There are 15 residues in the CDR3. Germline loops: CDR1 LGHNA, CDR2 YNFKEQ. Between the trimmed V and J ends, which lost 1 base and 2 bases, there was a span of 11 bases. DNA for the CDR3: TGTGCCAGCAGCCAAGTCACAGGTCCACAAGAGACCCAGTACTTC. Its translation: CASSQVTGPQETQYF.